These T cell receptor beta chains were read from a single sample in a study of T-cell reconstitution after alpha-beta-depleted transplantation in children. TCRdb re-called the PCR reads through MiXCR, storing one row per CDR3 protein. The profile shows hundreds of thousands of distinct CDR3 sequences, less than 35% of them singletons. The sequencing used PBMCs from the stem cell graft donor, collected from the stem cell graft. These receptors were collected from a human donor who donated a stem cell graft to a child with aplastic anemia. Each CDR3 is given with its conserved first and last residue. The order of the fields is clone size, J gene, V gene, CDR3 length, D gene, CDR3 DNA, CDR3 protein. A D gene is named only where the DNA matches it firmly. Size tells how often a clone was seen (once, few, many) or the class of an expanded clone, and some rows leave it out.

size: few
J: TRBJ1-5
V: TRBV6-2/TRBV6-3
length: 16
D: TRBD1
DNA: TGTGCCAGCAGTTACCTGTCCGGGACAGGGGTCCAGCCCCAGCATTTT
CDR3: CASSYLSGTGVQPQHF

size: .
J: TRBJ1-1
V: TRBV5-4
length: 14
D: .
DNA: TGTGCCAGCAGCTCCCCGACAGCGAACACTGAAGCTTTCTTT
CDR3: CASSSPTANTEAFF

size: few
J: TRBJ2-1
V: TRBV7-2
length: 16
D: TRBD2
DNA: TGCGCCAGCAGCTTGGATGGCGGGAGGGCCTACAATGAGCAGTTCTTC
CDR3: CASSLDGGRAYNEQFF

size: .
J: TRBJ1-1
V: TRBV5-1
length: 15
D: .
DNA: TGCGCCAGCAGCGTACAACCGGACACGAACACTGAAGCTTTCTTT
CDR3: CASSVQPDTNTEAFF

size: few
J: TRBJ1-3
V: TRBV25-1
length: 14
D: TRBD1
DNA: TGTGCCAGCGAAACAGGGGCTCTTGGAAACACCATATATTTT
CDR3: CASETGALGNTIYF

size: once
J: TRBJ1-5
V: TRBV5-6
length: 15
D: TRBD1
DNA: TGTGCCAGCAGCTGGGGCAGGGGGATTAATCAGCCCCAGCATTTT
CDR3: CASSWGRGINQPQHF

size: .
J: TRBJ1-5
V: TRBV6-5
length: 15
D: .
DNA: TGTGCCAGCAGTTACGTTCCGGGGAGGAATCAGCCCCAGCATTTT
CDR3: CASSYVPGRNQPQHF

size: .
J: TRBJ1-2
V: TRBV27
length: 16
D: TRBD1
DNA: TGTGCCAGCAGTCACAGCGGGACAGGGAATCCGGGGGGCTACACCTTC
CDR3: CASSHSGTGNPGGYTF

size: few
J: TRBJ2-3
V: TRBV5-1
length: 15
D: TRBD1
DNA: TGCGCCAGCAGCTTGGGACAGGGGATCGCAGATACGCAGTATTTT
CDR3: CASSLGQGIADTQYF

size: many
J: TRBJ2-2
V: TRBV7-2
length: 15
D: .
DNA: TGTGCCAGCAGCTCCCCATGGCTGCGCACCGGGGAGCTGTTTTTT
CDR3: CASSSPWLRTGELFF

size: .
J: TRBJ2-5
V: TRBV19
length: 16
D: TRBD2
DNA: TGTGCCAGTAGTATAGCCGGGACTAGCTTCCAAGAGACCCAGTACTTC
CDR3: CASSIAGTSFQETQYF

size: .
J: TRBJ2-2
V: TRBV3-1
length: 15
D: .
DNA: TGTGCCAGCAGCACGCCACGGGGAGGCGGCGGGGAGCTGTTTTTT
CDR3: CASSTPRGGGGELFF

size: few
J: TRBJ1-4
V: TRBV7-2
length: 14
D: .
DNA: TGTGCCAGCAGCTTAAAGGGTTCTAATGAAAAACTGTTTTTT
CDR3: CASSLKGSNEKLFF

size: few
J: TRBJ2-1
V: TRBV7-6
length: 17
D: .
DNA: TGTGCCAGCAGTGAGGGGTTTGCTAGCTTGGTTGGCAATGAGCAGTTCTTC
CDR3: CASSEGFASLVGNEQFF

size: .
J: TRBJ2-3
V: TRBV4-3
length: 16
D: .
DNA: TGCGCCAGCAGCCGCGGGAGGGACAGGGACCTAGATACGCAGTATTTT
CDR3: CASSRGRDRDLDTQYF

size: .
J: TRBJ2-7
V: TRBV9
length: 13
D: TRBD2
DNA: TGTGCCAGCAGCGTACTCGGCGGGAGGGAGCAGTACTTC
CDR3: CASSVLGGREQYF

size: .
J: TRBJ1-1
V: TRBV7-2
length: 11
D: .
DNA: TGTGCCAGCAGCTTTTGGGGACCAGCTTTCTTT
CDR3: CASSFWGPAFF

size: few
J: TRBJ2-5
V: TRBV5-1
length: 13
D: .
DNA: TGCGCCAGCAGCTGGGACAAACAAGAGACCCAGTACTTC
CDR3: CASSWDKQETQYF

size: .
J: TRBJ2-2
V: TRBV6-5
length: 15
D: .
DNA: TGTGCCAGCAGTTACTCGAGACACAACACCGGGGAGCTGTTTTTT
CDR3: CASSYSRHNTGELFF

size: few
J: TRBJ1-4
V: TRBV12-3/TRBV12-4
length: 15
D: .
DNA: TGTGCCAGCAGTTTCGCGGCAGGTCAGGATGAAAAACTGTTTTTT
CDR3: CASSFAAGQDEKLFF

size: many
J: TRBJ2-3
V: TRBV28
length: 13
D: .
DNA: TGTGCCAGCAGTCCCGGTACCACAGATACGCAGTATTTT
CDR3: CASSPGTTDTQYF

size: .
J: TRBJ1-1
V: TRBV5-6
length: 13
D: .
DNA: TGTGCCAGCAGCCACCTCAGGGACACTGAAGCTTTCTTT
CDR3: CASSHLRDTEAFF

size: .
J: TRBJ2-5
V: TRBV20-1
length: 15
D: TRBD1
DNA: TGCAGTGCTAAAAGGGCACAGGGGTCGGGGGAGACCCAGTACTTC
CDR3: CSAKRAQGSGETQYF

size: .
J: TRBJ1-5
V: TRBV29-1
length: 15
D: .
DNA: TGCAGCGTTGCACAGGGCGCGGAAGCTTATCAGCCCCAGCATTTT
CDR3: CSVAQGAEAYQPQHF